This entry concerns a single TCR beta chain. Its antigen is not known. This sample stems from a study of T cell responses to AZD1222 COVID-19 vaccine. The study, taken as a whole, reports: Just a handful of AZD1222 recipients were seropositive at baseline. The donor cohort was predominantly white British with a female majority, and clonal diversity may have been underestimated. Repertoire sampling was restricted to post-peak T cell response timepoints.

Sequenced by immunoSEQ multiplex PCR; TCRdb stores in-frame clones only, minus some. The table lists 110,000 to 150,000 clones, over 85% of them singletons. The input for sequencing was peripheral blood, taken on day 0 of AZD1222 vaccination. The clonotype originates from an adult in good health.

For the CDR3, the DNA is TGTGCCACCCGGGGGCGAGACTATGGCTACACCTTC. Amino acids: CATRGRDYGYTF. The chain employs TRBV6-5 and TRBJ1-2; perhaps TRBD1 as D (6 bases). Germline V gene data show CDR1 as MNHEY and CDR2 as SVGAGI. Trimming removed 10 bases at V and 3 bases at J, with 12 bases between. CDR3 length: 12 amino acids.